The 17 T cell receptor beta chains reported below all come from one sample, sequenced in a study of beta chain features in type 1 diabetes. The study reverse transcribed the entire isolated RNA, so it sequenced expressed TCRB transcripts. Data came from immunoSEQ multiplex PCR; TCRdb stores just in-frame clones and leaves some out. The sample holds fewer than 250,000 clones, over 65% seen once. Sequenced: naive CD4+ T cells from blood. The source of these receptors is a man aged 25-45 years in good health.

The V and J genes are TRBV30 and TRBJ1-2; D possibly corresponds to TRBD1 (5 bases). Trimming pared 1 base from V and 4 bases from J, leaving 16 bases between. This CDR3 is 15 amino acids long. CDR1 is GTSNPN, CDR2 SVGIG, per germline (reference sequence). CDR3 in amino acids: CAWSGPIWGSYGYTF. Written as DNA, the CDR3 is TGTGCCTGGAGTGGTCCAATTTGGGGCTCCTATGGCTACACCTTC.

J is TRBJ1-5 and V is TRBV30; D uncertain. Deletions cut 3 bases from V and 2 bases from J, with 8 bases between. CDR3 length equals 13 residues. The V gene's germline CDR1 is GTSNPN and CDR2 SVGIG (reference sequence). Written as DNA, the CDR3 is TGTGCCTGGAGCTCTCGGGGCAATCAGCCCCAGCATTTT. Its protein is CAWSSRGNQPQHF.

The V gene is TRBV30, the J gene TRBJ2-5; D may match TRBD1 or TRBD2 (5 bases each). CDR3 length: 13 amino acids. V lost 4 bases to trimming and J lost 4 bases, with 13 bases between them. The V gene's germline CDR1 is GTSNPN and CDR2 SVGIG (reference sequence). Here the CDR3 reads CAWNRDPSETQYF. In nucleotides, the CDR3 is TGTGCCTGGAACCGGGACCCCTCAGAGACCCAGTACTTC.

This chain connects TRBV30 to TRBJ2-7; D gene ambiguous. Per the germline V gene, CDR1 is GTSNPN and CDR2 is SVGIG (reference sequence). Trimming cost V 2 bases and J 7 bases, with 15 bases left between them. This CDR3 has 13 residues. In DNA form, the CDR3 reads TGTGCCTGGAGTTCCCACCCGCCCCGGGAGCAGTACTTC. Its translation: CAWSSHPPREQYF.

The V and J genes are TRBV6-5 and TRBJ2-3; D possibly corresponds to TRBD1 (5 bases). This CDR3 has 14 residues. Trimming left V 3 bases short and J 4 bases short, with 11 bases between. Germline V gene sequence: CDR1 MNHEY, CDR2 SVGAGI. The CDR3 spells CASSYSRRADTQYF. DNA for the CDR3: TGTGCCAGCAGTTATTCTCGCAGGGCAGATACGCAGTATTTT.

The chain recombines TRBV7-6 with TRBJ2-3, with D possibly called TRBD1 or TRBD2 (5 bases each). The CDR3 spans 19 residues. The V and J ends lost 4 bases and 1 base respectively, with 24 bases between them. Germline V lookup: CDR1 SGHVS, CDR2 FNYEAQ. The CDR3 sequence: CASSSHGQKGRYGTDTQYF. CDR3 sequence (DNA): TGTGCCAGCAGCTCCCACGGGCAGAAGGGGAGATACGGCACAGATACGCAGTATTTT.

The CDR3 nucleotides read TGTGCCACCAGCAGAGACGGGGACAGACCGTTTTTT. Translating it yields CATSRDGDRPFF. This sequence joins TRBV15 and TRBJ1-4; 7 positions match TRBD1. Germline trimming cut 0 bases from V and 16 bases from J; bases unmatched to any gene: 5. CDR3 length: 12 residues. Per germline, CDR1 LNHNV and CDR2 YYDKDF (reference sequence).

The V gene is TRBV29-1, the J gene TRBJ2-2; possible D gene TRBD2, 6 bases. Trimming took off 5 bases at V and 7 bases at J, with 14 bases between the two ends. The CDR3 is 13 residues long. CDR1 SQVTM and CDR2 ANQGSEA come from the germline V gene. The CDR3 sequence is CSVRDFLVGELFF. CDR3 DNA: TGCAGCGTTAGGGACTTCCTAGTCGGGGAGCTGTTTTTT.

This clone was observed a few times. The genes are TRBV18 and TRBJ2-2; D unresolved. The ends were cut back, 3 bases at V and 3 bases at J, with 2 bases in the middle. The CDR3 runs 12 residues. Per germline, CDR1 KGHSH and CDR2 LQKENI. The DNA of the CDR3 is TGTGCCAGCTCACCGGACACCGGGGAGCTGTTTTTT. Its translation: CASSPDTGELFF. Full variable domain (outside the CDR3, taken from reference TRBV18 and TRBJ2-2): NAGVMQNPRHLVRRRGQEARLRCSPMKGHSHVYWYRQLPEEGLKFMVYLQKENIIDESGMPKERFSAEFPKEGPSILRIQQVVRGDSAAYFCASSPDTGELFFGEGSRLTVL.

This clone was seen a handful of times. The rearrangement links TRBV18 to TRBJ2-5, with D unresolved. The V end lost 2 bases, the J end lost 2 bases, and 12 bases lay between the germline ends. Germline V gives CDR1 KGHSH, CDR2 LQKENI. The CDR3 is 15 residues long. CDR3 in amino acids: CASSPSLSRQETQYF. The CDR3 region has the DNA TGTGCCAGCTCACCAAGTTTGAGTCGGCAAGAGACCCAGTACTTC.

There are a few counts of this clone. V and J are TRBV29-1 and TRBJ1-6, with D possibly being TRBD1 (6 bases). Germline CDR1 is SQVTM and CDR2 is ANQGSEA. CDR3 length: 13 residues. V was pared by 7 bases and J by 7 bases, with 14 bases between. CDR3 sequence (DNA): TGCAGCGGCATAGGACAGTCAAATTCACCCCTCCACTTT. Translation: CSGIGQSNSPLHF.

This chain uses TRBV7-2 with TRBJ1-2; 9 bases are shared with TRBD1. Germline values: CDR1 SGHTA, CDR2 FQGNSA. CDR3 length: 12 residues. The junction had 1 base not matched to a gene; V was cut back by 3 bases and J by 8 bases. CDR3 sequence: CASSFGTGGYTF. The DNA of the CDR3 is TGTGCCAGCAGCTTCGGGACAGGGGGCTACACCTTC.

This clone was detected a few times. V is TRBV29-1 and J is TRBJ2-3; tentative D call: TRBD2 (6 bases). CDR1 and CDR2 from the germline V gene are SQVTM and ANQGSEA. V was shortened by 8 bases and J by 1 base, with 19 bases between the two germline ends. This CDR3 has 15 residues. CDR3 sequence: CSPTPIADRTDTQYF. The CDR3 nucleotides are TGCAGCCCCACTCCTATAGCGGACCGCACAGATACGCAGTATTTT.

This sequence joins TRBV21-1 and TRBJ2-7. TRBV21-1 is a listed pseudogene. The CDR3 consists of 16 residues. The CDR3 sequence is CASSKKETAPVSEQYF. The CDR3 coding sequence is TGTGCCAGCAGCAAAAAAGAGACCGCTCCAGTGAGCGAGCAGTACTTC.

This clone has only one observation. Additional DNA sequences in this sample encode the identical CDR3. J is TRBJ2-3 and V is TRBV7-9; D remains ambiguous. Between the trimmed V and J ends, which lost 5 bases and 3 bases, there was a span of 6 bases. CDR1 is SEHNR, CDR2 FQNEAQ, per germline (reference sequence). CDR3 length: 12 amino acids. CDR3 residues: CASSPTTDTQYF. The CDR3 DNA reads TGTGCCAGCAGCCCGACGACAGATACGCAGTATTTT.

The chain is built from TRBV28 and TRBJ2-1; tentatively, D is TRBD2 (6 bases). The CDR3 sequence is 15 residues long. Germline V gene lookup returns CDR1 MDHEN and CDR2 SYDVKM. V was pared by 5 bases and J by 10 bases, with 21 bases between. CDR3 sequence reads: CASSPRGTAAPEQFF. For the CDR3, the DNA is TGTGCCAGCAGTCCTCGGGGGACGGCCGCCCCCGAGCAGTTCTTC.

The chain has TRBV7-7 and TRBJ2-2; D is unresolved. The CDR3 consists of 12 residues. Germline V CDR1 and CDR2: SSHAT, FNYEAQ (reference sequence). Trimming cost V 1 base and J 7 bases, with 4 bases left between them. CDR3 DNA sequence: TGTGCCAGCAGCTTAGAACGCGGGGAGCTGTTTTTT. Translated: CASSLERGELFF.